The 18 T cell receptor beta chains presented below share a single source sample, sequenced in a study of shared clonotypes between healthy human individuals. Profiling relied on immunoSEQ multiplex PCR, and the TCRdb table lists in-frame clones only, not all of them. The sample carries fewer than 3 million clones, 85% to 95% recorded once. The sequencing input was naive CD4+ T cells from PBMCs. Stated subset: CD45RA+ positively selected. These receptors were obtained from a man aged 18 to 35 in good health. Some clones in this sample may be carry-over from other donors' samples.

This clone was picked up one time. This chain connects TRBV5-4 to TRBJ2-1, with 7 bases matching TRBD2. V dropped 2 bases and J dropped 7; count of bases not matched to a gene: 9. The CDR3 is 15 amino acids. CDR1 is SGHNT and CDR2 is YYREEE in the germline V gene (reference sequence). Here the CDR3 DNA reads TGTGCCAGCAGCTTTGATTTTGCGGGGGAGAATGAGCAGTTCTTC. Protein: CASSFDFAGENEQFF.

J is TRBJ2-3 and V is TRBV5-4; D perhaps matches TRBD1 (6 bases). The CDR3 totals 16 residues. Trimming shortened V by 0 bases and J by 1 base, and 12 bases separated the two germline ends. The V gene's germline CDR1 is SGHNT and CDR2 YYREEE (reference sequence). The CDR3 region has the DNA TGTGCCAGCAGCTTGGCTGCGCCAGGGGGCACAGATACGCAGTATTTT. It is translated as CASSLAAPGGTDTQYF.

This chain links TRBV5-4 with TRBJ2-3, with D tentatively TRBD2 (5 bases). This CDR3 has 14 amino acids. Germline values: CDR1 SGHNT, CDR2 YYREEE (reference sequence). Trimming shortened V by 5 bases and J by 4 bases, and 14 bases separated the two germline ends. CDR3 bases: TGTGCCAGCAGGGAGGCTTGGGGATCAGATACGCAGTATTTT. This gives the protein CASREAWGSDTQYF.

This chain links TRBV28 with TRBJ1-5; D may be TRBD1 (5 bases). The CDR3 loop spans 16 amino acids. Looked up from germline, CDR1 is MDHEN and CDR2 is SYDVKM. Trimming pared 10 bases from V and 6 bases from J, leaving 25 bases between. The CDR3 DNA is TGTGCCACCAGGCCTGCCCCCAGGGTAGGCAGTCAGCCCCAGCATTTT. This encodes CATRPAPRVGSQPQHF. The full variable domain, rest sourced from reference TRBV28 and TRBJ1-5, is DVKVTQSSRYLVKRTGEKVFLECVQDMDHENMFWYRQDPGLGLRLIYFSYDVKMKEKGDIPEGYSVSREKKERFSLILESASTNQTSMYLCATRPAPRVGSQPQHFGDGTRLSIL.

This clone was picked up one time. V is TRBV28 and J is TRBJ2-4; a weak D match, TRBD1 (5 bases). V lost 6 bases, J lost 2 bases, and 14 bases lay in between. The CDR3 contains 15 residues. Germline V gene lookup returns CDR1 MDHEN and CDR2 SYDVKM. CDR3 nucleotides: TGTGCCAGCAGCCCTAGGGGAACCCCCAAAAACATTCAGTACTTC. Its translation is CASSPRGTPKNIQYF.

J is TRBJ2-7 and V is TRBV30; no definite D call. Trimming left V 3 bases short and J 2 bases short, with 8 bases between. Germline V gives CDR1 GTSNPN, CDR2 SVGIG (reference sequence). This CDR3 has 12 residues. The CDR3 DNA sequence: TGTGCCTGGAGGGTCTTTCCCTACGAGCAGTACTTC. Translation: CAWRVFPYEQYF.

The chain uses TRBV7-8 and TRBJ1-2; D is possibly TRBD1 (6 bases). Looked up from germline, CDR1 is SGHVS and CDR2 is FQNEAQ. The CDR3 is 16 amino acids. V lost 3 bases to trimming and J lost 1 base, with 15 bases between them. The CDR3 region is CASSLGGGPLNYGYTF. The CDR3 DNA is TGTGCCAGCAGCTTGGGGGGGGGCCCCCTTAACTATGGCTACACCTTC.

The gene calls are TRBV7-2 and TRBJ2-5; D is possibly TRBD2 (6 bases). The germline gives CDR1 SGHTA, CDR2 FQGNSA. The CDR3 is 15 amino acids. The ends were cut back, 1 base at V and 5 bases at J, with 14 bases in the middle. The CDR3 DNA follows: TGTGCCAGCAGCTTAGGGTTAGCGGACTGGGAGACCCAGTACTTC. Its protein product is CASSLGLADWETQYF.

This rearrangement joins TRBV15 to TRBJ2-5; 10 nucleotides line up with TRBD2. Germline CDR1 reads LNHNV; CDR2 reads YYDKDF (reference sequence). V gave up 4 bases and J gave up 3 bases; unmatched junction bases: 2. The CDR3 length is 14 residues. The CDR3 DNA reads as TGTGCCACCAGCACCGGACTAGCGGAAGAGACCCAGTACTTC. Translation gives CATSTGLAEETQYF.

This rearrangement joins TRBV28 to TRBJ1-3, with D perhaps matching TRBD1 (6 bases). The V gene lost 8 bases and the J gene lost 1 base, with 12 bases spanning the gap. The germline CDR1 and CDR2 sequences are MDHEN and SYDVKM. This CDR3 is 14 amino acids long. DNA of the CDR3: TGTGCCAGCGGTAAGGGGGGATCTGGAAACACCATATATTTT. The encoded protein is CASGKGGSGNTIYF.

This clone was recorded once. The CDR3: CASTMYSRTGAQGYTF. CDR3 bases: TGCGCCAGCACTATGTACTCCCGTACAGGGGCGCAAGGCTACACCTTC. The V call is TRBV5-1, the J call TRBJ1-2; 7 positions match TRBD1. In germline, CDR1 is SGHRS, CDR2 YFSETQ. This CDR3 is built from 16 residues. Germline trimming cut 6 bases from V and 8 bases from J; bases unmatched to any gene: 19.

The chain uses TRBV7-9 and TRBJ2-3; 8 bases map to TRBD1. This CDR3 contains 16 residues. After removal of 5 bases from V and 3 bases from J, the junction contained 10 bases not matched to a gene. Germline lookup yields CDR1 SEHNR and CDR2 FQNEAQ (reference sequence). CDR3 sequence reads: CASSPPGQDLTDTQYF. The DNA of the CDR3 is TGTGCCAGCAGCCCCCCGGGACAGGACCTTACAGATACGCAGTATTTT.

The chain combines TRBV7-2 with TRBJ1-1, with 8 bases that match TRBD1. The CDR3 contains 18 residues. J lost 0 bases, V lost 1 base, and 10 bases had no gene match. The germline V gene encodes CDR1 SGHTA and CDR2 FQGNSA. CDR3 region: CASSLVSGTGPMNTEAFF. Here the CDR3 DNA reads TGTGCCAGCAGCTTAGTTTCCGGGACAGGCCCCATGAACACTGAAGCTTTCTTT.

A note on this clone: The identical CDR3 is also encoded by other nucleotide sequences in the sample. The CDR3, as DNA: TGTGCCAGCAGTTTTAGGGGGTACTATGGCTACACCTTC. It translates to CASSFRGYYGYTF. The gene calls are TRBV27 and TRBJ1-2; tentative D call: TRBD1 (6 bases). Germline-derived CDR1 and CDR2 are MNHEY and SMNVEV (reference sequence). With 3 bases removed from V and 3 bases from J, the gap between germline ends came to 8 bases. CDR3 size: 13 residues.

The genes are TRBV28 and TRBJ2-3; D possibly corresponds to TRBD2 (7 bases). This CDR3 comprises 18 residues. The germline V gene has CDR1 MDHEN and CDR2 SYDVKM. V shed 2 bases and J shed 2 bases, with 20 bases lying between them. Here the CDR3 DNA reads TGTGCCAGCAGTTTAAAAGCTTGGCGGGGGCAATACACAGATACGCAGTATTTT. Translation gives CASSLKAWRGQYTDTQYF.

The V call is TRBV11-2, the J call TRBJ1-5; no definite D call. The CDR3 consists of 15 residues. Germline values: CDR1 SGHAT, CDR2 FQNNGV. Between the trimmed V and J ends, which lost 4 bases and 0 bases, there was a span of 10 bases. CDR3 protein: CASSSGLSSNQPQHF. The CDR3 bases are TGTGCCAGCAGCTCCGGGTTAAGTAGCAATCAGCCCCAGCATTTT.

The CDR3 loop is CASSLDLRSYEQYF. DNA of the CDR3: TGTGCCAGCAGCTTAGATTTGCGCTCCTACGAGCAGTACTTC. The chain links TRBV7-2 to TRBJ2-7, with D hard to call. The CDR3 contains 14 residues. Germline lookup yields CDR1 SGHTA and CDR2 FQGNSA. Trimming took off 1 base at V and 0 bases at J, with 7 bases between the two ends.

The J gene is TRBJ1-1, the V gene TRBV5-1, with 7 bases matching TRBD1. The germline CDR1 and CDR2 sequences are SGHRS and YFSETQ. The CDR3 is 17 residues long. J was trimmed by 0 bases and V by 3 bases; bases with no gene match: 11. The CDR3 coding sequence is TGCGCCAGCAGCTACGCGCTAAAGGGGGCCATGAACACTGAAGCTTTCTTT. Its protein is CASSYALKGAMNTEAFF.